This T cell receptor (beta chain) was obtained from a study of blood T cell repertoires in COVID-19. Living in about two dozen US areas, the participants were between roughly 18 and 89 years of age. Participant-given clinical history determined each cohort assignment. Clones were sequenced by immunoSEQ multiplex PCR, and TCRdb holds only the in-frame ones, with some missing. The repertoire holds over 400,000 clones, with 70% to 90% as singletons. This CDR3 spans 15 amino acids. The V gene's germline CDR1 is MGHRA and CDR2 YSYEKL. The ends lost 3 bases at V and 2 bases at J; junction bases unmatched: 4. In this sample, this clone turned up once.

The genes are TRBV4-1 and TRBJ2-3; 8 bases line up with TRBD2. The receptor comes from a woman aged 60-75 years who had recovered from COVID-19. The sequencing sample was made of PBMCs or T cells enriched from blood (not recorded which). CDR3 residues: CASSHLGGDTDTQYF. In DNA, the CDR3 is TGCGCCAGCAGCCATCTCGGGGGGGACACAGATACGCAGTATTTT.